These 22 T cell receptor beta chains share one sample of origin, sequenced in a study of T cell changes during pregnancy in multiple sclerosis. Here immunoSEQ multiplex PCR was the method, and the copy in TCRdb shows in-frame clones only, minus some. The sample yields 95,000 to 100,000 clones, about 91% seen once. Specimen: peripheral blood, collected after pregnancy. The receptors come from a female donor in good health, enrolled as a control in a pregnancy study.

V is TRBV4-2 and J is TRBJ2-3, with TRBD2 matching 10 bases. This CDR3 contains 16 residues. CDR1 and CDR2 (germline): LGHNA, YNFKEQ. The V and J ends lost 3 bases and 5 bases, in that order; junction bases with no gene match: 8. The CDR3 loop reads CASSHRAGGLKDTQYF. Written as DNA, the CDR3 is TGTGCCAGCAGCCACCGAGCGGGGGGGCTTAAAGATACGCAGTATTTT.

This clone was seen a single time. This chain uses TRBV11-2 with TRBJ2-5, with D uncertain. Looked up from germline, CDR1 is SGHAT and CDR2 is FQNNGV. Trimming stripped 3 bases from V and 5 bases from J, with 13 bases between. CDR3 length equals 14 residues. The DNA for the CDR3 is TGTGCCAGCAGCTTCGGGTCGCGGAAGGAGACCCAGTACTTC. Translating it yields CASSFGSRKETQYF.

This chain connects TRBV25-1 to TRBJ2-5; D might be TRBD2 (5 bases). This CDR3 is built from 16 residues. The V and J ends lost 8 bases and 1 base respectively, with 20 bases between them. Germline assignment: CDR1 MGHDK and CDR2 SYGVNS. The CDR3 is CASSRVSGRGQETQYF. For the CDR3, the DNA is TGTGCCAGCTCTCGGGTGAGCGGACGGGGCCAAGAGACCCAGTACTTC.

The chain combines TRBV7-2 with TRBJ2-2; perhaps TRBD2 as D (6 bases). This CDR3 has 16 residues. V gave up 2 bases and J gave up 4 bases, with 14 bases separating them. The germline CDR1 and CDR2 sequences are SGHTA and FQGNSA. The CDR3 DNA reads TGTGCCAGCAGCTTAAACCCTAGCGCGGGCACCGGGGAGCTGTTTTTT. It yields the protein CASSLNPSAGTGELFF.

The chain couples TRBV25-1 to TRBJ1-4; D remains unclear. Germline values: CDR1 MGHDK, CDR2 SYGVNS. Trimming took off 2 bases at V and 4 bases at J, with 11 bases between the two ends. This CDR3 contains 15 residues. The CDR3 DNA reads TGTGCCAGCAGTGAACCGGGAAGGAGTAATGAAAAACTGTTTTTT. It codes for CASSEPGRSNEKLFF.

The chain carries TRBV15 and TRBJ2-7, with D maybe TRBD1 (5 bases). Germline V gene data show CDR1 as LNHNV and CDR2 as YYDKDF (reference sequence). This CDR3 is built from 14 residues. Trimming pared 5 bases from V and 3 bases from J, leaving 14 bases between. CDR3 DNA sequence: TGTGCCACCAGCGATGGGGCGCGATTCTACGAGCAGTACTTC. This translates into CATSDGARFYEQYF.

This chain connects TRBV7-9 to TRBJ1-1; 7 bases agree with TRBD1. This CDR3 spans 15 amino acids. The V and J ends lost 2 bases and 1 base, in that order; junction bases with no gene match: 4. From germline, CDR1 is SEHNR and CDR2 FQNEAQ (reference sequence). This CDR3 is CASSLQTGTNTEAFF. The CDR3 DNA reads TGTGCCAGCAGCTTACAGACAGGGACGAACACTGAAGCTTTCTTT.

This CDR3 is CASSVHRSGGTGELFF. The CDR3 DNA reads TGTGCCAGCAGTGTTCATCGAAGTGGGGGGACCGGGGAGCTGTTTTTT. The chain recombines TRBV25-1 with TRBJ2-2; maybe TRBD2 (6 bases). Germline V gene sequence: CDR1 MGHDK, CDR2 SYGVNS. Trimming shortened V by 4 bases and J by 5 bases, and 17 bases separated the two germline ends. This CDR3 is 16 amino acids long.

This chain joins TRBV27 and TRBJ1-2, with TRBD1 matching over 8 bases. Germline CDR1 is MNHEY and CDR2 is SMNVEV (reference sequence). The CDR3 covers 15 residues. V shed 5 bases and J 0 bases; nucleotides not matched to a gene: 5. CDR3 amino acids: CASSLGTGANYGYTF. CDR3 coding DNA: TGTGCCAGCAGTCTTGGGACAGGAGCTAACTATGGCTACACCTTC.

The chain has TRBV7-8 and TRBJ2-7, with TRBD2 matching 7 bases. The germline V gene has CDR1 SGHVS and CDR2 FQNEAQ. The CDR3 contains 15 residues. V dropped 2 bases and J dropped 2; count of bases not matched to a gene: 6. The CDR3 DNA reads TGTGCCAGCAGCTTAAGCAGGACTAGTACCTACGAGCAGTACTTC. Protein sequence: CASSLSRTSTYEQYF.

The chain joins TRBV5-4 to TRBJ2-5; 8 nucleotides match TRBD1. The J segment lost 0 bases and the V segment lost 3 bases, leaving 4 bases of the junction unmatched. This CDR3 has 15 residues. Germline V lookup: CDR1 SGHNT, CDR2 YYREEE (reference sequence). CDR3 sequence reads: CASSSGTGHQETQYF. The CDR3 coding sequence is TGTGCCAGCAGCTCCGGGACAGGTCACCAAGAGACCCAGTACTTC.

The V and J genes are TRBV5-5 and TRBJ2-7; perhaps TRBD1 as D (6 bases). This CDR3 comprises 14 residues. V lost 4 bases and J 4 bases, leaving 15 bases between the germline ends. Germline V gene data show CDR1 as SGHKS and CDR2 as YYEKEE (reference sequence). CDR3 sequence (DNA): TGTGCCAGCAGCCCGGGACACCTTCGGTACGAGCAGTACTTC. Translating it yields CASSPGHLRYEQYF.

The chain links TRBV6-6 to TRBJ2-7, with unresolved D. This CDR3 is 15 amino acids long. The V gene lost 0 bases and the J gene lost 3 bases, with 12 bases spanning the gap. Germline CDR1 MNHNY, CDR2 SVGAGI (reference sequence). CDR3 loop: CASSYSTEQSYEQYF. The CDR3 DNA is TGTGCCAGCAGTTACTCGACCGAACAGAGCTACGAGCAGTACTTC.

This CDR3 reads CASSSTSGQETQYF. The CDR3 DNA reads TGCGCCAGCAGCTCGACTAGCGGACAAGAGACCCAGTACTTC. The chain combines TRBV5-1 with TRBJ2-5; 9 bases match TRBD2. The CDR3 totals 14 residues. Germline lookup yields CDR1 SGHRS and CDR2 YFSETQ. The junction had 2 bases not matched to a gene; V was cut back by 3 bases and J by 2 bases.

This chain connects TRBV15 to TRBJ1-5; 7 bases are a match to TRBD1. Germline values: CDR1 LNHNV, CDR2 YYDKDF (reference sequence). The V and J ends lost 8 bases and 4 bases, in that order; junction bases with no gene match: 5. This CDR3 region has 13 residues. This CDR3 is CATGTALNQPQHF. CDR3 bases: TGTGCCACCGGGACAGCGCTAAATCAGCCCCAGCATTTT.

The V gene is TRBV19, the J gene TRBJ2-7; 7 positions match TRBD1. The V gene end was trimmed by 5 bases and the J gene end by 3 bases; junction bases not matched to a gene: 13. Germline V lookup: CDR1 LNHDA, CDR2 SQIVND (reference sequence). This CDR3 is 16 amino acids long. CDR3 region: CASSARQGPEVYEQYF. The CDR3 DNA follows: TGTGCCAGTAGTGCTCGACAGGGCCCGGAGGTCTACGAGCAGTACTTC.

This clone was seen just once. CDR3 bases: TGTGCCAGCAGTCCCCGGGACAGGAGTGAGTACTTC. Encoded protein: CASSPRDRSEYF. This rearrangement joins TRBV27 to TRBJ2-7, with 8 nucleotides matching TRBD1. The CDR3 is 12 residues long. Per the germline V gene, CDR1 is MNHEY and CDR2 is SMNVEV (reference sequence). The V gene end was trimmed by 5 bases and the J gene end by 11 bases; junction bases not matched to a gene: 8.

V is TRBV6-4 and J is TRBJ1-5, with TRBD1 identical over 8 bases. Trimming removed 10 bases from V and 3 bases from J; junction bases left unmatched: 8. Germline loops: CDR1 MRHNA, CDR2 SNTAGT. The CDR3 contains 14 residues. The CDR3 DNA sequence: TGTGCCACCATCAGGGGGCTGAACAATCAGCCCCAGCATTTT. This codes for CATIRGLNNQPQHF.

About this clone itself: A read error may produce the germline difference seen at one junction end. The rearrangement uses TRBV20-1 and TRBJ2-7; D possibly corresponds to TRBD1 (5 bases). CDR1 is DFQATT and CDR2 is SNEGSKA in the germline V gene (reference sequence). This CDR3 is 11 amino acids long. The DNA for the CDR3 is TGCAGTGCTCGAGACAGTTACGAGCAGTACTTC. It encodes CSARDSYEQYF.

V gene TRBV5-4 combines with J gene TRBJ2-5; 7 bases match TRBD2. V lost 4 bases, J lost 7 bases, and 7 bases stayed unmatched. The CDR3 is 13 residues long. From germline, CDR1 is SGHNT and CDR2 YYREEE (reference sequence). The CDR3 DNA reads as TGTGCCAGCAGCCGGGACTATGACCCGACCCAGTACTTC. Amino acids: CASSRDYDPTQYF.

The chain combines TRBV7-9 with TRBJ2-1; the match to TRBD2 covers 10 bases. V trimming: 4 bases; J trimming: 3 bases; junction bases outside the gene matches: 6. The V gene's germline CDR1 is SEHNR and CDR2 FQNEAQ (reference sequence). The CDR3 covers 16 residues. The CDR3 DNA reads TGTGCCAGCAGCTCAACACTAGCGGGGTACTACAATGAGCAGTTCTTC. It translates to CASSSTLAGYYNEQFF.

The chain is built from TRBV19 and TRBJ2-1; 8 bases fit TRBD2. Germline assignment: CDR1 LNHDA and CDR2 SQIVND (reference sequence). The CDR3 is 18 amino acids. The trim removed 7 bases at V and 4 bases at J, leaving 18 bases unmatched. In DNA form, the CDR3 reads TGTGCCAGTACCCAAAGGGGATTAGCGGGGAGGGAATACAATGAGCAGTTCTTC. It yields the protein CASTQRGLAGREYNEQFF. Using reference TRBV19 and TRBJ2-1 for the parts outside the CDR3, the full variable domain is DGGITQSPKYLFRKEGQNVTLSCEQNLNHDAMYWYRQDPGQGLRLIYYSQIVNDFQKGDIAEGYSVSREKKESFPLTVTSAQKNPTAFYLCASTQRGLAGREYNEQFFGPGTRLTVL.